A single sample gave rise to the 7 T cell receptor beta chains below, sequenced in a study of OX40 agonist ivuxolimab in advanced cancers. Libraries were prepared by immunoSEQ multiplex PCR; TCRdb keeps only in-frame clonotypes and omits some of them. In the table there are 40,000 to 55,000 clones, 86% of which are singletons. This sample comprised CD4+ or CD8+ T cells sorted from blood, obtained in a trial of the OX40 agonist ivuxolimab. Every receptor here comes from an adult with an advanced solid tumor such as melanoma, head and neck, liver or kidney cancer.

The chain joins TRBV5-1 to TRBJ2-5, with 9 bases lining up with TRBD2. This CDR3 has 16 amino acids. V lost 0 bases and J lost 1; bases outside the gene matches: 4. CDR1 is SGHRS, CDR2 YFSETQ, per germline. In nucleotides, the CDR3 is TGCGCCAGCAGCTTGGGACTAGCGGCGGTCCAAGAGACCCAGTACTTC. It codes for CASSLGLAAVQETQYF.

Note on this clone: Other DNA sequences within the sample encode an identical CDR3. The chain carries TRBV7-9 and TRBJ1-4; no reliable D call. Trimming removed 7 bases from V and 0 bases from J, with 9 bases in between. This CDR3 region has 14 residues. The germline gives CDR1 SEHNR, CDR2 FQNEAQ (reference sequence). The CDR3 reads CASTRTATNEKLFF. As DNA, the CDR3 is TGTGCCAGCACCCGGACGGCAACTAATGAAAAACTGTTTTTT.

The chain carries TRBV7-2 and TRBJ1-2, with TRBD1 as a possible D gene (5 bases). Germline V CDR1 and CDR2: SGHTA, FQGNSA. The CDR3 contains 13 residues. The V gene lost 1 base and the J gene lost 7 bases, with 10 bases spanning the gap. The CDR3 sequence: CASSLVEGRGYTF. The CDR3 bases are TGTGCCAGCAGCTTAGTGGAGGGGCGTGGCTACACCTTC.

The chain uses TRBV10-3 and TRBJ1-6; D is ambiguous. The V end lost 9 bases, the J end lost 8 bases, and 8 bases lay between the germline ends. Germline CDR1 and CDR2: ENHRY and SYGVKD. CDR3 size: 11 residues. The CDR3 bases are TGTGCCATTGGGGTAGATTCACCCCTCCACTTT. Translated, it gives CAIGVDSPLHF.

The V gene is TRBV19, the J gene TRBJ1-5, with a weak D call TRBD1 (6 bases). The CDR3 length is 17 residues. Deletions cut 6 bases from V and 6 bases from J, with 24 bases between. Per germline, CDR1 LNHDA and CDR2 SQIVND (reference sequence). This chain's CDR3 is CASRQRDIKTRGQPQHF. The CDR3, as DNA: TGTGCCAGTAGGCAACGGGACATCAAGACCCGCGGTCAGCCCCAGCATTTT.

The rearrangement links TRBV6-5 to TRBJ1-1; 9 positions agree with TRBD1. Per the germline V gene, CDR1 is MNHEY and CDR2 is SVGAGI. The trim removed 4 bases at V and 4 bases at J, leaving 10 bases unmatched. The CDR3 length is 16 residues. The CDR3: CASSFLTGGGTTEAFF. In nucleotides, the CDR3 is TGTGCCAGCAGTTTTCTGACAGGGGGAGGGACCACTGAAGCTTTCTTT.

The V and J genes are TRBV30 and TRBJ1-2; TRBD1 matches 11 bases. V was pared by 5 bases and J by 8 bases, with 7 bases of the junction left unmatched. The CDR3 length is 13 residues. Germline assignment: CDR1 GTSNPN and CDR2 SVGIG (reference sequence). The CDR3 region is CAWGTGGLWGYTF. Here the CDR3 DNA reads TGTGCCTGGGGGACAGGGGGACTATGGGGCTACACCTTC.